This T cell receptor (beta chain) was captured by sequencing in a study of cytomegalovirus exposure and HLA in healthy donors. It was with 60 Vbeta and 13 Jbeta primers that the PCR ran. Measured with immunoSEQ multiplex PCR; TCRdb has only the in-frame clones, and not every one. The data show around 160,000 clones, around four fifths seen once. As for this clone: The antigen is not known.

Study conclusions and caveats: It is likely that the observed cluster of highly shared sequence variants was a sequencing artifact. HLA allele associations emerged for some 16,000 TCR beta sequences in a later analysis, at 0.05 false discovery rate.

Germline V gives CDR1 MNHEY, CDR2 SVGAGI. The V and J ends lost 1 base and 5 bases respectively, with 17 bases between them. The length of the CDR3 is 16 residues. The chain employs TRBV6-5 and TRBJ1-1, with unresolved D. Sequencing was performed on PBMCs. The sequence was collected from a male donor in good health and CMV-seronegative. The CDR3 here is CASSYFRPQGGTEAFF. In DNA form, the CDR3 reads TGTGCCAGCAGTTACTTCCGTCCTCAAGGCGGGACTGAAGCTTTCTTT.